Sequencing of this TCR beta chain was carried out in a study of T cells in Graves' hyperthyroidism and ophthalmopathy (dated by TCRdb to between 2019 and 2020). For the study in its entirety: Peripheral blood was sampled at the time of initial diagnosis, prior to any treatment. TCR V-J signatures able to tell the groups apart were searched for in a discovery cohort of 95 or so patients, of whom 40 to 45 had Graves' ophthalmopathy and around 56 had stable Graves' hyperthyroidism. Prospective prediction of ophthalmopathy was tested in an independent validation cohort consisting of 18 to 20 hyperthyroidism patients and more than 15 patients who later progressed to ophthalmopathy. For training and testing, the 110 or so patients in the discovery cohort were randomly divided in a 7:3 ratio. The study also compared thyroid tissue and blood T-cell repertoires from more than five Graves' hyperthyroidism patients. After sampling, hyperthyroidism patients received methimazole starting at 30 mg daily, and ophthalmopathy patients received high-dose intravenous methylprednisolone. The paper describes TCR Vbeta CDR3 sequencing of fewer than 150 peripheral blood samples, made up of 43 ophthalmopathy patients, around 73 hyperthyroidism patients and 17 progressor patients. Findings and caveats that apply to the study as a whole: In cross-validation, a model built on a 13 V-J signature told ophthalmopathy apart from stable hyperthyroidism with approximately 90% sensitivity and approximately 81% specificity, and in testing the same model reached 80%/75%. In validation, the model predicted progression to ophthalmopathy a median of about 6 months before onset, with 65% to 71% sensitivity and more than 72% specificity. Most expanded thyroid clonotypes (frequency above 0.001) were also found in blood, which suggests that blood repertoires may mirror thyroid immune responses. Sample size was not statistically predetermined, and blinding of investigators to group allocation was not performed.

This clonotype was counted a few times. The antigen it binds to is not known. No clone much larger than this one lies a single base away; base qualities are absent. TCR beta CDR3 regions were amplified from RNA transcripts. A first-round RT-PCR of the TCR CDR3 used the HTBI primer set with the Qiagen OneStep RT-PCR kit. The libraries were constructed in a second round of multiplex PCR and then size-selected and purified. Sequencing of the libraries was done on an Illumina HiSeq2000 using paired-end 100 bp reads. The paper's processing steps were these. Raw data were processed with SOAPnuke, discarding reads with adapters, uncalled bases, mean Phred below 15, or no exact constant-primer or identifier match. High-quality paired reads were merged with COPE v1.2.5, and unique nucleotide sequences were defined as clonotypes. MiTCR v1.1 was used to align clonotypes to the IMGT TRBV, TRBD and TRBJ reference segments. The analysis was restricted to V-J combinations with a frequency above 0.0001, which together covered 99% to 99.2% of the repertoires. A TCS score was defined as the ratio between F50 (clonal expansion) and ExV (chaos), using BLOSUM62-based TCRdist between CDR3 peptides within each V-J. Welch's t-statistics and random forest reduced around 510 V-J features to roughly 13, which were used in a naive Bayes classifier (R e1071). Clones were called with MiXCR by TCRdb after fastp trimmed the public reads at Q25, and only in-frame beta chains were retained. CDR3 protein sequences are deduplicated, and each keeps its most common genes and DNA. In this record, the V and J calls reflect TCRdb's handling and not the investigators' own analysis. Counted in this sample were about 250,000 distinct CDR3 sequences; around 20% of them appeared once. Around 60% of the sample lies in the top ten.

Moderately to severely active disease, a Clinical Activity Score of at least 3, a NOSPECS grade of at least 4, and a duration under 3 months were present in ophthalmopathy patients. Any patient with an uncontrolled infection, another autoimmune disease, pregnancy or lactation was excluded. Diagnoses were based on clinical symptoms, serum thyroxine and TRAb, thyroid ultrasound and orbital computed tomography. PBMCs were separated from under 12 ml of fresh peripheral blood using Ficoll-Paque density gradient centrifugation. Total RNA was extracted using Trizol reagent, and RNA quality was assessed on an Agilent 2100 Bioanalyzer. The TCR was taken from a man aged 25 to 40 with Graves' ophthalmopathy. The sequenced sample was blood.

The CDR3: CAISEGGSSYEQYF. In nucleotide form, the sequence is TGTGCCATCAGTGAGGGCGGGAGTAGCTACGAGCAGTACTTC. The V and J segments used are TRBV10-3 and TRBJ2-7, and 7 junction bases match TRBD2. V is trimmed back by 2 bases and J by 3 bases, and the junction contains 4 bases that no gene match accounts for. Including the terminal cysteine and phenylalanine, the CDR3 comprises 14 residues. The read is trimmed to its CDR3 DNA, 42 bases read in frame from base 1. The CDR1 and CDR2 encoded by the germline V gene are ENHRY and SYGVKD.